This is a list of T cell receptor beta chains from one sample in a study of blood T cells in healthy people across ages. MiXCR, run by TCRdb on the 5' RACE reads, gives a single entry per CDR3 protein. The repertoire consists of around 1,000,000 distinct CDR3 sequences, with approximately 26% occurring once and the leading ten covering around 0.75%. A further study also used this sample, focusing on T cells of mothers and their children.

Sequencing input: blood. The receptors come from a girl aged 2 to 9 in good health. CDR3s include the opening cysteine and the closing phenylalanine or tryptophan. The D gene is left open where the match is weak. Clone size is given for some rows only: seen once, a few or many times, or a class if the clone is expanded.

TRBD2,TRBJ2-5,few,TRBV20-1,CSARGQRELSEQYF,TGCAGTGCCAGAGGCCAGCGGGAATTGAGTGAGCAGTACTTC
TRBD2,TRBJ2-3,few,TRBV3-1,CASSQSGGDNTQYF,TGTGCCAGCAGCCAGTCGGGGGGGGATAATACGCAGTATTTT
-,TRBJ1-4,few,TRBV12-3/TRBV12-4,CASLGQGREKLFF,TGTGCCAGCCTGGGGCAGGGTAGAGAAAAACTGTTTTTT
-,TRBJ2-5,few,TRBV4-2,CASSQGFGGQETQYF,TGTGCCAGCAGCCAAGGTTTCGGGGGCCAAGAGACCCAGTACTTC
-,TRBJ2-4,-,TRBV21-1,CARGCRGRPKNIQYF,TGTGCCAGAGGGTGTCGGGGGAGACCTAAAAACATTCAGTACTTC
-,TRBJ2-5,-,TRBV5-1,CASSLEWGSSETQYF,TGCGCCAGCAGCTTGGAGTGGGGGTCCTCGGAGACCCAGTACTTC
-,TRBJ2-6,few,TRBV14,CASSHIRSSGANVLTF,TGTGCCAGCAGCCATATTAGGAGCTCTGGGGCCAACGTCCTGACTTTC
TRBD2,TRBJ2-3,few,TRBV7-3,CASSPRSGNTDTQYF,TGTGCCAGCAGCCCCAGAAGCGGGAACACAGATACGCAGTATTTT
-,TRBJ2-7,-,TRBV28,CASSPIQGSYEQYF,TGTGCCAGCAGCCCGATTCAGGGGTCCTACGAGCAGTACTTC
-,TRBJ1-6,-,TRBV7-2,CASSPYVMGGSSPLHF,TGTGCCAGCAGCCCATACGTTATGGGGGGCTCTTCACCCCTCCACTTT
-,TRBJ2-1,few,TRBV2,CASRWRADEQFF,TGTGCCAGCAGATGGAGAGCAGATGAGCAGTTCTTC
TRBD2,TRBJ2-1,-,TRBV6-5,CASSVRLAFNEQFF,TGTGCCAGCAGCGTGAGACTAGCATTTAATGAGCAGTTCTTC
TRBD1,TRBJ2-5,few,TRBV7-6,CASSSFTGGRETQYF,TGTGCCAGCAGCTCATTTACAGGGGGCAGGGAGACCCAGTACTTC
TRBD2,TRBJ2-5,many,TRBV3-1,CASSLLTSTGTQYF,TGTGCCAGCAGCTTGCTGACTAGCACCGGGACCCAGTACTTC
-,TRBJ2-1,few,TRBV12-3/TRBV12-4,CATKTVYNEQFF,TGTGCCACAAAGACAGTTTACAATGAGCAGTTCTTC
-,TRBJ2-5,-,TRBV5-1,CASSLTIGGSQETQYF,TGCGCCAGCAGCTTAACTATAGGGGGGTCCCAAGAGACCCAGTACTTC
-,TRBJ2-7,-,TRBV29-1,CSVRGRFRYEQYF,TGCAGCGTTAGGGGGAGGTTCCGCTACGAGCAGTACTTC
-,TRBJ2-7,-,TRBV2,CASEPGLSYEQYF,TGTGCCAGCGAACCGGGATTATCCTACGAGCAGTACTTC
-,TRBJ2-6,few,TRBV6-1,CASSRDRPGANVLTF,TGTGCCAGCAGTCGCGACAGGCCTGGGGCCAACGTCCTGACTTTC
-,TRBJ1-1,many,TRBV12-3/TRBV12-4,CASSLKGNTEAFF,TGTGCCAGCAGCTTAAAAGGGAACACTGAAGCTTTCTTT
-,TRBJ2-5,few,TRBV6-2/TRBV6-3,CASGDRDPAVGVTQYF,TGTGCCAGCGGGGATAGGGACCCGGCCGTGGGAGTGACCCAGTACTTC
TRBD1,TRBJ1-5,-,TRBV12-3/TRBV12-4,CASSSQPQGYQPQHF,TGTGCCAGCAGTTCACAACCACAGGGGTATCAGCCCCAGCATTTT
-,TRBJ2-7,once,TRBV14,CASSLNVATEQYF,TGTGCCAGCAGCCTGAACGTTGCCACCGAGCAGTACTTC
TRBD1,TRBJ1-4,-,TRBV7-9,CASSLPGQPNGGMFF,TGTGCCAGCAGCTTACCGGGACAGCCCAATGGTGGGATGTTTTTT
-,TRBJ2-1,few,TRBV20-1,CSAVPLGQFF,TGCAGTGCTGTCCCTTTAGGGCAGTTCTTC
-,TRBJ2-5,-,TRBV10-3,CAISAVREQYF,TGTGCCATCAGTGCCGTCCGGGAGCAGTACTTC
TRBD2,TRBJ2-3,-,TRBV6-5,CARVWVAGGDTQYF,TGTGCCAGAGTTTGGGTAGCGGGAGGGGATACGCAGTATTTT
TRBD2,TRBJ2-1,few,TRBV28,CASTQGLAGVLSYNEQFF,TGTGCCAGCACCCAGGGACTAGCGGGAGTATTATCCTACAATGAGCAGTTCTTC
-,TRBJ2-2,-,TRBV6-5,CASSRVSTGELFF,TGTGCCAGCAGTCGGGTATCAACCGGGGAGCTGTTTTTT
-,TRBJ2-5,few,TRBV3-1,CASSQDLFKGGETQYF,TGTGCCAGCAGCCAAGATTTATTCAAGGGGGGAGAGACCCAGTACTTC
-,TRBJ2-4,-,TRBV5-1,CASGLAPLGLENIQYF,TGCGCCAGCGGCTTGGCGCCTCTTGGCTTGGAAAACATTCAGTACTTC